This entry concerns a single T cell receptor beta chain. This sample was taken from a study of T-cell reconstitution after alpha-beta-depleted transplantation in children. Preparing the TCRbeta library involved the use of unique molecular identifiers. MiXCR was run by TCRdb on the PCR reads, yielding one entry per CDR3 protein. The sample records 500,000 to 600,000 distinct CDR3 sequences, roughly 33% being singletons. The CDR3 spans 11 residues. The chain uses TRBV5-3 and TRBJ1-5; the D gene is possibly TRBD1 (6 bases). TRBV5-3 is an open reading frame, and its role is uncertain. This clonotype was obtained from a human donor who donated a stem cell graft to a child with aplastic anemia. The sequenced sample was PBMCs from the stem cell graft donor, obtained from the stem cell graft. The CDR3 protein is CTGTTGQPQHF. Written as DNA, the CDR3 is TGTACCGGGACAACAGGTCAGCCCCAGCATTTT.